This TCR beta chain was recorded in a study of regulatory T cells in long-lasting Graves disease. Study-level results: Preferential use of TRBV28, TRBJ1-2 and TRBJ2-5 was seen in persistent disease.

Details on this clonotype: Its target is unknown.

Time point of the sample: newly diagnosed GD, antithyroid drugs for less than 3 months. From PBMCs, RNA was extracted and then used to make the TCR library. The CDR3 spans 17 residues. The germline V gene encodes CDR1 MNHEY and CDR2 SMNVEV (reference sequence). Trimming cost V 4 bases and J 3 bases, with 22 bases left between them. Arm-PCR with iRepertoire HTBI primers amplified the CDR3 regions for these TCR beta libraries. TCRdb fed the multiplex PCR reads into MiXCR, producing one record per CDR3 protein. The sample comprises hundreds of thousands of distinct CDR3 sequences, 16% of which are singletons, and roughly 18% rests with the top ten. Another study also made use of these data, one on T cells in Graves' hyperthyroidism and ophthalmopathy.

The material was peripheral blood mononuclear cells (PBMCs), obtained at new diagnosis, from a patient treated with antithyroid drugs. The chain uses TRBV27 and TRBJ2-7; D perhaps matches TRBD2 (6 bases). The sequence was obtained from a woman in her twenties or thirties with Graves disease. The CDR3 DNA reads TGTGCCAGCAGTTCCCCCGCGGTGGAGGGCTTTCACTACGAGCAGTACTTC. The encoded protein is CASSSPAVEGFHYEQYF.